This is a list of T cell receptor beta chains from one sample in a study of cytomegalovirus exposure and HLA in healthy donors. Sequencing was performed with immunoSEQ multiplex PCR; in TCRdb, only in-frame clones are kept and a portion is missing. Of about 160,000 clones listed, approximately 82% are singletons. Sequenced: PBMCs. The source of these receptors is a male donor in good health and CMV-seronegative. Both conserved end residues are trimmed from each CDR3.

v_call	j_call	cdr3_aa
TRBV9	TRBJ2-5	ASSVASGVQETQY
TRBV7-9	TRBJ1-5	ASSLEEGAQH
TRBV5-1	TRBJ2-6	ASSSKPQGVLQSGANVLT
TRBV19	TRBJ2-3	ASLPKLFPDTQY
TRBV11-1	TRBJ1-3	ASSLTTEKMDGNTIY
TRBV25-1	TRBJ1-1	ASRPQGASEAF
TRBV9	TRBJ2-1	ASSAGLAIGNEQF
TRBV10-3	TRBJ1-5	ATRSGTGVVQPQH
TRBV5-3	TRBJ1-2	ARSTRVLRGYT
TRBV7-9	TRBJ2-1	SSSPQGYEQF